These 20 T cell receptor beta chains came from one sample sequenced in a study of T-cell reconstitution after alpha-beta-depleted transplantation in children. Unique molecular identifiers tagged the TCRbeta library. TCRdb re-derived calls from the PCR reads in MiXCR, one entry per CDR3 protein. This repertoire shows about 540,000 distinct CDR3 sequences, around 17% found once; its top ten account for 3.3%. The starting material was PBMCs from the stem cell graft donor, obtained from the stem cell graft. These receptor sequences come from a human donor who donated a stem cell graft to a child with acute lymphoblastic leukemia.

This clonotype was seen a handful of times. The chain has TRBV6-1 and TRBJ2-2; D ambiguous. CDR1 and CDR2 (germline): MNHNS, SASEGT. The V end lost 10 bases, the J end lost 6 bases, and 15 bases lay between the germline ends. The CDR3 spans 13 residues. The CDR3: CATTSSVAGELFF. CDR3 DNA: TGTGCCACTACCTCGTCGGTAGCCGGGGAGCTGTTTTTT.

This clonotype was seen a handful of times. The J gene is TRBJ1-1, the V gene TRBV11-2, with D unresolved. This CDR3 has 13 residues. Germline CDR1 is SGHAT and CDR2 is FQNNGV. V dropped 7 bases and J dropped 2 bases, with 11 bases sitting between them. CDR3 sequence: CASTREFNTEAFF. The CDR3 region has the DNA TGTGCCAGCACCCGGGAGTTTAACACTGAAGCTTTCTTT.

The V and J genes are TRBV20-1 and TRBJ2-7; the match to TRBD2 covers 10 bases. Looked up from germline, CDR1 is DFQATT and CDR2 is SNEGSKA (reference sequence). With 1 base clipped from V and 5 bases from J, the junction kept 23 bases outside the gene matches. The CDR3 has 20 residues. The CDR3 sequence: CSARGPRLAGEPPLRHEQYF. The CDR3 DNA sequence: TGCAGTGCTAGAGGCCCTCGGCTAGCGGGAGAGCCACCTCTCCGCCACGAGCAGTACTTC.

The chain links TRBV6-5 to TRBJ2-7; either TRBD1 or TRBD2 may fit D (5 bases each). Trimming shortened V by 0 bases and J by 2 bases, and 5 bases separated the two germline ends. The CDR3 runs to 13 residues. The germline V gene encodes CDR1 MNHEY and CDR2 SVGAGI. The CDR3 sequence is CASSYSGAYEQYF. The CDR3, as DNA: TGTGCCAGCAGTTACTCGGGGGCCTACGAGCAGTACTTC.

The chain combines TRBV5-1 with TRBJ2-7; TRBD2 is a possible D gene (5 bases). The CDR3 runs 15 residues. Germline CDR1 is SGHRS and CDR2 is YFSETQ. V lost 0 bases and J lost 2, with 12 bases in between. The CDR3 coding sequence is TGCGCCAGCAGCTTGGCCCTGGAGGTAACCTACGAGCAGTACTTC. As protein: CASSLALEVTYEQYF.

This clonotype turned up a few times. This sequence joins TRBV5-1 and TRBJ2-2, with D unclear. This CDR3 is 17 amino acids long. The V end was cut by 0 bases, the J end by 2 bases, with 14 bases between. Germline V gives CDR1 SGHRS, CDR2 YFSETQ. CDR3 sequence (DNA): TGCGCCAGCAGCTTGGCAGGCGTCCCACCTAACACCGGGGAGCTGTTTTTT. Translation: CASSLAGVPPNTGELFF. Full variable domain (missing parts from reference TRBV5-1 and TRBJ2-2): KAGVTQTPRYLIKTRGQQVTLSCSPISGHRSVSWYQQTPGQGLQFLFEYFSETQRNKGNFPGRFSGRQFSNSRSEMNVSTLELGDSALYLCASSLAGVPPNTGELFFGEGSRLTVL.

This clonotype was picked up a small number of times. J is TRBJ2-7 and V is TRBV7-9; 15 positions agree with TRBD2. Germline loops: CDR1 SEHNR, CDR2 FQNEAQ (reference sequence). The length of the CDR3 is 16 residues. With 4 bases clipped from V and 5 bases from J, the junction kept 6 bases outside the gene matches. This CDR3 is CASSSGLAGGWNEQYF. The CDR3 DNA is TGTGCCAGCAGCTCCGGACTAGCGGGAGGGTGGAACGAGCAGTACTTC.

This clonotype was detected only a few times. V usage is TRBV5-1 and J usage is TRBJ2-1; 9 bases map to TRBD1. The J segment lost 4 bases and the V segment lost 5 bases, leaving 10 bases of the junction unmatched. Germline values: CDR1 SGHRS, CDR2 YFSETQ. The CDR3 is 16 residues long. The CDR3 nucleotides are TGCGCCAGCAGGTCTTCGGGACAGGGATGGTACAATGAGCAGTTCTTC. It encodes CASRSSGQGWYNEQFF.

This clonotype came up many times. The V and J genes are TRBV12-3 or TRBV12-4 and TRBJ2-7, with D possibly being TRBD2 (5 bases). V gave up 6 bases and J gave up 5 bases, with 11 bases separating them. This CDR3 region has 12 residues. The CDR3, as DNA: TGTGCCAGCAGCCCCTCGGGGAACGAGCAGTACTTC. Its protein is CASSPSGNEQYF.

This clonotype was counted between two and nine times. The chain combines TRBV9 with TRBJ1-1, with TRBD1 identical over 7 bases. The J segment lost 4 bases and the V segment lost 5 bases, leaving 5 bases of the junction unmatched. The CDR3 consists of 13 residues. Germline V gives CDR1 SGDLS, CDR2 YYNGEE. As DNA, the CDR3 is TGTGCCAGCAGTACAGGGGAGATCACTGAAGCTTTCTTT. Translating gives CASSTGEITEAFF.

The rearrangement links TRBV12-3 or TRBV12-4 to TRBJ2-5; D gene unclear. The CDR3 has 14 residues. Trimming removed 1 base at V and 1 base at J, with 7 bases between. The CDR3 nucleotides are TGTGCCAGCAGTTTAGGGCATCCCCAAGAGACCCAGTACTTC. Residues: CASSLGHPQETQYF.

The CDR3 bases are TGCAGCGTTGAAGAGGGAACAGGGTTGATATACAATGAGCAGTTCTTC. This codes for CSVEEGTGLIYNEQFF. The rearrangement uses TRBV29-1 and TRBJ2-1; a weak D match, TRBD1 (6 bases). V was shortened by 0 bases and J by 4 bases, with 16 bases between the two germline ends. This CDR3 is built from 16 residues. Germline CDR1 and CDR2: SQVTM and ANQGSEA.

The rearrangement uses TRBV20-1 and TRBJ1-5, with a possible D match to TRBD1 (5 bases). V lost 5 bases, J lost 9 bases, and 14 bases lay in between. Germline CDR1 DFQATT, CDR2 SNEGSKA (reference sequence). The CDR3 extends over 12 amino acids. The CDR3 DNA reads TGCAGTGCTGGGGACCGCTCGGGGCCCCAGCATTTT. Protein sequence: CSAGDRSGPQHF.

The chain couples TRBV6-2 or TRBV6-3 to TRBJ2-1; TRBD2 matches 13 bases. V lost 6 bases and J lost 6; bases outside the gene matches: 5. Germline CDR1 and CDR2: MNHEY and SVGEGT. The CDR3 contains 15 residues. The CDR3 DNA reads as TGTGCCAGCAGCCAAACTAGCGGGAGGGTCAATGAGCAGTTCTTC. It specifies CASSQTSGRVNEQFF.

V gene TRBV5-1 combines with J gene TRBJ2-7; D could derive from TRBD1 or TRBD2 (5 bases each). Germline values: CDR1 SGHRS, CDR2 YFSETQ. The CDR3 loop spans 13 amino acids. Trimming took off 4 bases at V and 3 bases at J, with 11 bases between the two ends. In nucleotides, the CDR3 is TGCGCCAGCAGCGCTGAGGGGTACTACGAGCAGTACTTC. Protein product: CASSAEGYYEQYF.

The rearrangement uses TRBV27 and TRBJ2-5; D uncertain. V shed 4 bases and J shed 6 bases, with 12 bases lying between them. This CDR3 has 13 residues. The germline CDR1 and CDR2 sequences are MNHEY and SMNVEV (reference sequence). Here the CDR3 reads CASSSPPGQTQYF. DNA of the CDR3: TGTGCCAGCAGTTCACCACCCGGACAGACCCAGTACTTC.

This clonotype was seen only a few times. This chain uses TRBV4-1 with TRBJ2-1; possibly TRBD1 for D (6 bases). Germline V CDR1 and CDR2: MGHRA, YSYEKL. The germline V and J ends were trimmed by 2 bases and 10 bases, with 9 bases remaining between them. The CDR3 covers 12 residues. CDR3 nucleotides: TGCGCCAGCAGCCAATACAGGGTGGAGCAGTTCTTC. It is translated as CASSQYRVEQFF.

This clonotype was counted only a few times. The J gene is TRBJ2-7, the V gene TRBV20-1, with D perhaps matching TRBD1 or TRBD2 (5 bases each). Germline V gives CDR1 DFQATT, CDR2 SNEGSKA (reference sequence). Trimming removed 0 bases at V and 3 bases at J, with 18 bases between. This CDR3 contains 16 residues. The CDR3 reads CSARDPGLGGRYEQYF. The CDR3 DNA sequence: TGCAGTGCTAGAGATCCGGGGCTAGGAGGTCGCTACGAGCAGTACTTC.

This chain joins TRBV7-9 and TRBJ1-6, with no clear D. The CDR3 length is 13 residues. V was shortened by 2 bases and J by 14 bases, with 13 bases between the two germline ends. CDR1 and CDR2 (germline): SEHNR, FQNEAQ (reference sequence). In DNA form, the CDR3 reads TGTGCCAGCAGCTTAATTGACGCGGTGGCCCTCCACTTT. Translating it yields CASSLIDAVALHF.

This clonotype showed up many times. The CDR3 sequence is CATSRAEDIQYF. For the CDR3, the DNA is TGTGCCACCAGCAGAGCGGAGGACATTCAGTACTTC. The V gene is TRBV15, the J gene TRBJ2-4, with TRBD2 as a possible D gene (5 bases). The CDR3 covers 12 residues. Trimming cost V 1 base and J 8 bases, with 6 bases left between them. CDR1 and CDR2 (germline): LNHNV, YYDKDF (reference sequence).